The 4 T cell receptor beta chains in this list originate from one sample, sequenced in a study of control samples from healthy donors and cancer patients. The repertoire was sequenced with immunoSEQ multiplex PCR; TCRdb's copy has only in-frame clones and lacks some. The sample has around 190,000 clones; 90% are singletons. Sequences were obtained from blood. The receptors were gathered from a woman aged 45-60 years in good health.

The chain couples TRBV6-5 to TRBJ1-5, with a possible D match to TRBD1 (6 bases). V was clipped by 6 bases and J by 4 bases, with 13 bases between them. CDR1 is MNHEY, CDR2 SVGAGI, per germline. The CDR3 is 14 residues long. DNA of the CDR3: TGTGCCAGCAGACCGGACAGTTTAAATCAGCCCCAGCATTTT. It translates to CASRPDSLNQPQHF.

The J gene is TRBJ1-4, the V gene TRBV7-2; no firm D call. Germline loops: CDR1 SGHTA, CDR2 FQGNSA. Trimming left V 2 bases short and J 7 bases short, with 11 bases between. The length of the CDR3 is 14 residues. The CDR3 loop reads CASSLNPGGEKLFF. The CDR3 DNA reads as TGTGCCAGCAGCTTAAACCCGGGAGGTGAAAAACTGTTTTTT. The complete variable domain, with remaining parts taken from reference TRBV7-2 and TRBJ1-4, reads GAGVSQSPSNKVTEKGKDVELRCDPISGHTALYWYRQSLGQGLEFLIYFQGNSAPDKSGLPSDRFSAERTGGSVSTLTIQRTQQEDSAVYLCASSLNPGGEKLFFGSGTQLSVL.

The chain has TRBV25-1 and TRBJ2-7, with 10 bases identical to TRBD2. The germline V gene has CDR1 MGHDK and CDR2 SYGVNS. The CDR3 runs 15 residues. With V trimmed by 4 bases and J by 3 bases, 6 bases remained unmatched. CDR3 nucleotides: TGTGCCAGCAGTGGGCCGCTAGCGGGAGACTACGAGCAGTACTTC. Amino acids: CASSGPLAGDYEQYF.

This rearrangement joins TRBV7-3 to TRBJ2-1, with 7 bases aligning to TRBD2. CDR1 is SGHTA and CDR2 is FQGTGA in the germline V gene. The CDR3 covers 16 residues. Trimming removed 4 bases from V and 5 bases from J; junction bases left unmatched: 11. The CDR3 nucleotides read TGTGCCAGCAGCTCCGAAGCGGGGCGCCCCCACAATGAGCAGTTCTTC. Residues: CASSSEAGRPHNEQFF.